Below, 26 T cell receptor beta chains from the same sample are listed, as sequenced in a study of blood T cell repertoires in COVID-19. Here immunoSEQ multiplex PCR was the method, and the copy in TCRdb shows in-frame clones only, minus some. The table shows a few hundred thousand clones, with 70% to 90% occurring only once. The sequencing sample was made of peripheral blood. The receptors originated from a man aged 18 to 29 with active or convalescent COVID-19.

The table lists this clone with a few counts. The chain carries TRBV28 and TRBJ1-2, with D possibly being TRBD1 (6 bases). Trimming removed 6 bases at V and 6 bases at J, with 11 bases between. CDR1 and CDR2 (germline): MDHEN, SYDVKM. There are 12 residues in the CDR3. CDR3 coding DNA: TGTGCCAGCAGGGTACAGGGAGATGGCTACACCTTC. Encoded protein: CASRVQGDGYTF.

This clone was seen repeatedly, ten times or more. This chain links TRBV30 with TRBJ2-7, with D maybe TRBD2 (6 bases). V was pared by 4 bases and J by 4 bases, with 14 bases between. The CDR3 extends over 13 amino acids. Germline lookup yields CDR1 GTSNPN and CDR2 SVGIG (reference sequence). CDR3 sequence: CAWTRGGAYEQYF. The DNA for the CDR3 is TGTGCCTGGACCCGGGGCGGGGCTTACGAGCAGTACTTC. The full variable domain, with the rest looked up from reference TRBV30 and TRBJ2-7, is SQTIHQWPATLVQPVGSPLSLECTVEGTSNPNLYWYRQAAGRGLQLLFYSVGIGQISSEVPQNLSASRPQDRQFILSSKKLLLSDSGFYLCAWTRGGAYEQYFGPGTRLTVT.

In nucleotides, the CDR3 is TGTGCCAGCAGACTACCGGACACTGAAGCTTTCTTT. It yields the protein CASRLPDTEAFF. The chain employs TRBV12-3 or TRBV12-4 and TRBJ1-1, with D unresolved. V was shortened by 6 bases and J by 3 bases, with 8 bases between the two germline ends. This CDR3 has 12 amino acids.

This CDR3 is CASSSLAADTQYF. DNA for the CDR3: TGTGCCAGCAGCTCTCTCGCGGCAGATACGCAGTATTTT. The chain uses TRBV7-3 and TRBJ2-3; no reliable D call. Trimming shortened V by 4 bases and J by 4 bases, and 9 bases separated the two germline ends. Germline V CDR1 and CDR2: SGHTA, FQGTGA. The CDR3 loop spans 13 amino acids.

This sequence joins TRBV13 and TRBJ2-7; TRBD1 matches 9 bases. The junction had 8 bases not matched to a gene; V was cut back by 5 bases and J by 6 bases. Per germline, CDR1 PRHDT and CDR2 FYEKMQ (reference sequence). The CDR3 has 14 amino acids. CDR3: CASSTRTGATEQYF. DNA for the CDR3: TGTGCCAGCAGCACCCGGACAGGGGCTACCGAGCAGTACTTC. The full variable domain, in which reference TRBV13 and TRBJ2-7 provide the parts outside the CDR3, is AAGVIQSPRHLIKEKRETATLKCYPIPRHDTVYWYQQGPGQDPQFLISFYEKMQSDKGSIPDRFSAQQFSDYHSELNMSSLELGDSALYFCASSTRTGATEQYFGPGTRLTVT.

The rearrangement links TRBV28 to TRBJ2-1; D might be TRBD2 (5 bases). This CDR3 has 16 residues. V was shortened by 4 bases and J by 6 bases, with 19 bases between the two germline ends. Germline CDR1 MDHEN, CDR2 SYDVKM. This CDR3 reads CASSSSLETGGNEQFF. The CDR3, as DNA: TGTGCCAGCAGTTCGTCACTCGAAACCGGAGGCAATGAGCAGTTCTTC.

The chain couples TRBV14 to TRBJ1-3; 12 nucleotides line up with TRBD1. The CDR3 extends over 17 amino acids. The trim removed 2 bases at V and 5 bases at J, leaving 7 bases unmatched. CDR1 and CDR2 from the germline V gene are SGHDN and FVKESK. The CDR3 protein is CASSQLPGQGARNTIYF. As DNA, the CDR3 is TGTGCCAGCAGCCAATTACCGGGACAGGGGGCTCGAAACACCATATATTTT.

J is TRBJ2-2 and V is TRBV12-5; no firm D call. CDR3 length equals 14 residues. CDR1 LGHNT and CDR2 FRNRAP come from the germline V gene. Trimming pared 6 bases from V and 2 bases from J, leaving 10 bases between. CDR3 sequence: CASGRRDNTGELFF. CDR3 bases: TGTGCTAGTGGACGCCGCGATAACACCGGGGAGCTGTTTTTT.

The rearrangement links TRBV3-1 (or the pseudogene TRBV3-2) to TRBJ2-5, with 10 bases fitting TRBD1. Germline CDR1 reads LGHDT; CDR2 reads YNNKEL (reference sequence). The CDR3 has 16 amino acids. Trimming cost V 0 bases and J 4 bases; bases outside gene matches: 5. CDR3 residues: CASSQDWTGGGETQYF. The CDR3 nucleotides read TGTGCCAGCAGCCAAGATTGGACAGGGGGTGGAGAGACCCAGTACTTC.

In its sample, this clone was seen once. The rearrangement uses TRBV6-2 or TRBV6-3 and TRBJ2-7, with D possibly TRBD1 on 5 matching bases. Germline V gives CDR1 MNHEY, CDR2 SVGEGT. CDR3 size: 14 residues. The ends were cut back, 4 bases at V and 0 bases at J, with 10 bases in the middle. As DNA, the CDR3 is TGTGCCAGCAGTTTCCAAGACAGCTCCTACGAGCAGTACTTC. The encoded protein is CASSFQDSSYEQYF.

The chain links TRBV6-2 or TRBV6-3 to TRBJ2-5; D possibly corresponds to TRBD2 (6 bases). CDR1 MNHEY and CDR2 SVGEGT come from the germline V gene. The length of the CDR3 is 13 residues. V was pared by 3 bases and J by 4 bases, with 9 bases between. CDR3 nucleotide sequence: TGTGCCAGCAGTTATATGGGGGGAGAGACCCAGTACTTC. Its translation: CASSYMGGETQYF.

The chain joins TRBV7-2 to TRBJ2-4; D is possibly TRBD2 (5 bases). The CDR3 is 13 amino acids. Germline V gives CDR1 SGHTA, CDR2 FQGNSA. V was clipped by 1 base and J by 8 bases, with 9 bases between them. For the CDR3, the DNA is TGTGCCAGCAGCTTAGGAGGGTTGGACATTCAGTACTTC. Protein sequence: CASSLGGLDIQYF.

This clone was recorded only once. V is TRBV9 and J is TRBJ2-7; no firm D call. CDR1 is SGDLS, CDR2 YYNGEE, per germline. This CDR3 has 14 amino acids. V gave up 4 bases and J gave up 3 bases, with 14 bases separating them. For the CDR3, the DNA is TGTGCCAGCAGCCCCGGTCTTAAGAGCTACGAGCAGTACTTC. Translating gives CASSPGLKSYEQYF.

The CDR3 nucleotides are TGTGCCAGCAGTTTTGTGGAGGAGACCCAGTACTTC. Translation: CASSFVEETQYF. The V gene is TRBV28, the J gene TRBJ2-5; D uncertain. Germline-derived CDR1 and CDR2 are MDHEN and SYDVKM. Deletions cut 3 bases from V and 5 bases from J, with 7 bases between. The CDR3 length is 12 residues.

This clone was observed a few times. The chain is built from TRBV28 and TRBJ1-2; D might be TRBD1 (6 bases). V lost 4 bases to trimming and J lost 3 bases, with 15 bases between them. CDR1 and CDR2 from the germline V gene are MDHEN and SYDVKM. The CDR3 loop spans 15 amino acids. The CDR3 region has the DNA TGTGCCAGCAGTTCGAATCCGGACAGTGACTATGGCTACACCTTC. Amino acid sequence: CASSSNPDSDYGYTF.

The chain carries TRBV9 and TRBJ1-5, with 7 bases lining up with TRBD1. Unmatched junction bases numbered 2, after V lost 2 bases and J lost 3 bases. This CDR3 comprises 14 residues. Germline assignment: CDR1 SGDLS and CDR2 YYNGEE. The CDR3 is CASSVGTANQPQHF. The CDR3 DNA sequence: TGTGCCAGCAGCGTCGGGACAGCCAATCAGCCCCAGCATTTT.

This clone is a singleton in its sample. The chain uses TRBV28 and TRBJ2-7, with 11 bases aligning to TRBD1. Germline CDR1 is MDHEN and CDR2 is SYDVKM. With V trimmed by 7 bases and J by 3 bases, 8 bases remained unmatched. This CDR3 region has 15 residues. The CDR3 here is CASTQTDRGHYEQYF. The CDR3 DNA follows: TGTGCCAGCACTCAAACGGACAGGGGGCACTACGAGCAGTACTTC.

Concerning this clone itself: One end of the junction varies from germline; a read error may be responsible. The J gene is TRBJ2-7, the V gene TRBV28; 11 bases agree with TRBD1. Looked up from germline, CDR1 is MDHEN and CDR2 is SYDVKM. This CDR3 is 13 amino acids long. The CDR3 DNA is TGTGCCAGCAGTCTTTTGCGGACAGGGGGCCGCCTATTC. It yields the protein CASSLLRTGGRLF.

The chain combines TRBV2 with TRBJ1-1; no clear D gene. Trimming took 5 bases from V and 1 from J, leaving 8 bases between them. The CDR3 consists of 13 residues. In germline, CDR1 is SNHLY, CDR2 FYNNEI. In nucleotides, the CDR3 is TGTGCCAGCAGTACACAAACGAACACTGAAGCTTTCTTT. Protein product: CASSTQTNTEAFF.

The DNA of the CDR3 is TGCGCCAGCCACGGGCGGGGGAACACTGAAGCTTTCTTT. Translating gives CASHGRGNTEAFF. The V call is TRBV5-1, the J call TRBJ1-1; D is uncertain. Germline V lookup: CDR1 SGHRS, CDR2 YFSETQ. Trimming left V 7 bases short and J 1 base short, with 11 bases between. This CDR3 spans 13 amino acids.

The chain is built from TRBV30 and TRBJ2-4, with TRBD2 matching over 10 bases. Germline-derived CDR1 and CDR2 are GTSNPN and SVGIG (reference sequence). CDR3 length equals 18 residues. V shed 0 bases, J shed 0 bases, and the junction held 8 bases outside the gene matches. The chain's CDR3 is CAWSVPSGGAEAKNIQYF. For the CDR3, the DNA is TGTGCCTGGAGTGTACCCAGCGGGGGGGCCGAAGCCAAAAACATTCAGTACTTC.

The chain combines TRBV7-9 with TRBJ2-7, with D possibly TRBD1 on 6 matching bases. CDR3 length equals 14 residues. CDR1 is SEHNR and CDR2 is FQNEAQ in the germline V gene (reference sequence). Trimming stripped 5 bases from V and 8 bases from J, with 19 bases between. CDR3 nucleotide sequence: TGTGCCAGCAGCGGGAACAGGGAGTTAACGAAGCAGTACTTC. Its translation: CASSGNRELTKQYF.

This clone came up a few times. The V gene is TRBV21-1, the J gene TRBJ1-1. TRBV21-1 is a documented pseudogene. This CDR3 has 15 residues. CDR3 region: CASSRNPQEDTEAFF. As DNA, the CDR3 is TGTGCCAGCAGCAGAAACCCTCAGGAGGACACTGAAGCTTTCTTT.

This rearrangement joins TRBV18 to TRBJ1-4, with a possible D match to TRBD1 (5 bases). The germline V gene encodes CDR1 KGHSH and CDR2 LQKENI. The CDR3 is 16 residues long. The V gene lost 3 bases and the J gene lost 3 bases, with 14 bases spanning the gap. This chain's CDR3 is CASSPRGNPPNEKLFF. The CDR3 nucleotides are TGTGCCAGCTCACCGCGGGGCAACCCCCCTAATGAAAAACTGTTTTTT.

The chain combines TRBV2 with TRBJ1-1; 11 bases are shared with TRBD1. V shed 6 bases, J shed 1 base, and the junction held 4 bases outside the gene matches. This CDR3 comprises 15 residues. Germline V gene data show CDR1 as SNHLY and CDR2 as FYNNEI. As DNA, the CDR3 is TGTGCCAGCAGCGGGACAGGGGGGGGGAACACTGAAGCTTTCTTT. Encoded protein: CASSGTGGGNTEAFF.

CDR3 residues: CASRTSGRGETQYF. CDR3 DNA sequence: TGTGCCAGCAGGACTAGCGGGAGGGGGGAGACCCAGTACTTC. The V gene is TRBV25-1, the J gene TRBJ2-5; the match to TRBD2 covers 14 bases. The germline V gene has CDR1 MGHDK and CDR2 SYGVNS. This CDR3 contains 14 residues. Trimming at V came to 6 bases and at J to 5 bases, leaving 2 bases not matched to a gene.